These T cell receptor beta chains were read from a single sample in a study of T-cell memory formation after mild COVID-19. TCRdb recomputed calls from the 5' RACE reads with MiXCR, one row per CDR3 protein. The table includes tens of thousands of distinct CDR3 sequences, over 15% detected once. The sample taken for sequencing was PBMCs or a T cell subset sorted from them (not recorded which). The receptors come from an adult woman who had mild COVID-19 (a few samples of this study predate the infection). Cell type and time point are not known. The CDR3 runs from the conserved cysteine through the conserved F or W. A D gene is named only where the DNA matches it firmly. A clone size is listed for some rows: how often the clone was seen (once, few, many), or a class if it is expanded.

j_gene,abundance,v_gene,d_gene,CDR3nt,CDR3aa
TRBJ2-3,NA,TRBV9,TRBD1,TGTGCCAGCAGCCCGAGGACAGGTGGGGATACGCAGTATTTT,CASSPRTGGDTQYF
TRBJ2-1,NA,TRBV20-1,TRBD2,TGCAGTGCCCCCCTAGGTCAGCGGGATACATACAATGAGCAGTTCTTC,CSAPLGQRDTYNEQFF
TRBJ2-1,NA,TRBV6-5,TRBD2,TGTGCCAGCAAACTAGCGGATTACAATGAGCAGTTCTTC,CASKLADYNEQFF
TRBJ2-1,NA,TRBV7-9,TRBD2,TGTGCCAGCAATAGCGGGGGCACCTACAATGAGCAGTTCTTC,CASNSGGTYNEQFF
TRBJ2-1,NA,TRBV2,NA,TGTGCCAGCAGTGAAACCCCAGCGGGTTACAATGAGCAGTTCTTC,CASSETPAGYNEQFF
TRBJ2-7,NA,TRBV29-1,TRBD1,TGCAGCGCCAACGCCGGGACAGGTCCCTACGAGCAGTACTTC,CSANAGTGPYEQYF
TRBJ2-7,NA,TRBV6-5,TRBD2,TGTGCCAGCAGTTACTCCGGGACTAGCGGGAGTTGGGAGCAGTACTTC,CASSYSGTSGSWEQYF
TRBJ2-7,NA,TRBV5-1,TRBD1,TGCGCCAGCAGCTCGGGCTTCGACAGGGGGGCCTACGAGCAGTACTTC,CASSSGFDRGAYEQYF
TRBJ2-2,many,TRBV6-1,NA,TGTGCCAGCAGTGGACATCATGAGACCGGGGAGCTGTTTTTT,CASSGHHETGELFF
TRBJ1-1,NA,TRBV24-1,NA,TGTGCCACCAGTGGGGAGGAGGCGAACACTGAAGCTTTCTTT,CATSGEEANTEAFF
TRBJ2-5,few,TRBV11-2,NA,TGTGCCAGCAGCTTAGCAGAGACCCAGTACTTC,CASSLAETQYF
TRBJ2-3,NA,TRBV20-1,TRBD2,TGCAGTGCAGAGGGACTAGCGGGGATTTACACAGATACGCAGTATTTT,CSAEGLAGIYTDTQYF
TRBJ2-7,NA,TRBV15,NA,TGTGCCACCAGCACCCACAACTACGAGCAGTACTTC,CATSTHNYEQYF
TRBJ1-1,few,TRBV4-2,TRBD1,TGTGCCAGCAGCCAAGACGACAGGGGGAACACTGAAGCTTTCTTT,CASSQDDRGNTEAFF
TRBJ2-3,NA,TRBV6-2/TRBV6-3,NA,TGTGCCAGCAGTAAGTCGGAATTCAGCACAGATACGCAGTATTTT,CASSKSEFSTDTQYF
TRBJ2-1,few,TRBV5-4,NA,TGTGCCAGCAGCTTAAGCCCCCTCTCGACCGGGGAGTACAATGAGCAGTTCTTC,CASSLSPLSTGEYNEQFF
TRBJ2-7,many,TRBV29-1,TRBD2,TGCAGCGTTGGGGGGACTACCACTTCCTACGAGCAGTACTTC,CSVGGTTTSYEQYF
TRBJ2-2,few,TRBV23-1,NA,TGCGCCAGCAGCCAGGGGCAGGCGAACACCGGGGAGCTGTTTTTT,CASSQGQANTGELFF
TRBJ2-7,NA,TRBV24-1,TRBD1,TGTGCCACCAGCCCGGGACAGGGTTACGAGCAGTACTTC,CATSPGQGYEQYF
TRBJ1-2,few,TRBV4-1,TRBD1,TGCGCCAGCAGCCAAACAGGGGGTCAAGGGTATGGCTACACCTTC,CASSQTGGQGYGYTF
TRBJ2-7,NA,TRBV5-1,TRBD1,TGCGCCAGCAGCTCTACGGGGACAGGAAGCTACGAGCAGTACTTC,CASSSTGTGSYEQYF
TRBJ2-7,NA,TRBV5-1,NA,TGCGCCAGCAGCTCTAACTCCTACGAGCAGTACTTC,CASSSNSYEQYF
TRBJ2-7,NA,TRBV4-1,TRBD2,TGCGCCAGCAGCCAAGCGGGAGGGCTAAGTAAGTACGAGCAGTACTTC,CASSQAGGLSKYEQYF
TRBJ1-2,NA,TRBV19,NA,TGTGCCAGTAGTATTTCCAGGAGCTATGGCTACACCTTC,CASSISRSYGYTF
TRBJ2-5,few,TRBV7-9,NA,TGTGCCAGCAGCTTTCCGAGGGGCATTGTTAAAGAGACCCAGTACTTC,CASSFPRGIVKETQYF
TRBJ1-1,NA,TRBV24-1,NA,TGTGCCACCAGTGATCAAATGAACACTGAAGCTTTCTTT,CATSDQMNTEAFF
TRBJ2-3,once,TRBV24-1,TRBD1,TGTGCCACCAGTGATGAAGGACAGGGAACAGATACGCAGTATTTT,CATSDEGQGTDTQYF
TRBJ1-5,NA,TRBV20-1,TRBD1,TGCAGTGCTTCCCCCGTCCTGGGGGCAGGGGGTCAGCCCCAGCATTTT,CSASPVLGAGGQPQHF
TRBJ1-4,few,TRBV12-3/TRBV12-4,TRBD1,TGTGCCAGCAGTCCCGAGGACAGGGCAACTAATGAAAAACTGTTTTTT,CASSPEDRATNEKLFF
TRBJ2-7,NA,TRBV20-1,NA,TGCAGTGCTAGGATAACAGGGTACGAGCAGTACTTC,CSARITGYEQYF
TRBJ1-5,NA,TRBV6-5,NA,TGTGCCAGCAGAGGACCCTACAATCAGCCCCAGCATTTT,CASRGPYNQPQHF
TRBJ2-7,NA,TRBV19,NA,TGTGCCAGTAGTATTGGGTGGACTAACCTCTACGAGCAGTACTTC,CASSIGWTNLYEQYF
TRBJ2-7,few,TRBV5-1,NA,TGCGCCAGCAGCTTGGGCGCGGACGCCTACGAGCAGTACTTC,CASSLGADAYEQYF
TRBJ2-2,few,TRBV29-1,NA,TGCAGCGTTCGTAGCGGCGGGTACACCGGGGAGCTGTTTTTT,CSVRSGGYTGELFF
TRBJ2-7,NA,TRBV6-2/TRBV6-3,NA,TGTGCCAGCAGCTCCATCCACCTCAGGGAGGACGAGCAGTACTTC,CASSSIHLREDEQYF
TRBJ2-7,NA,TRBV4-1,TRBD1,TGCGCCAGCAGCGCCCGGGACAGGGGGCAAGAGCAGTACTTC,CASSARDRGQEQYF
TRBJ1-6,NA,TRBV10-2,TRBD1,TGCGCCAGCAGGCTCGACAGGGGATCACCCCTCCACTTT,CASRLDRGSPLHF
TRBJ2-7,few,TRBV7-9,NA,TGTGCCAGCAGCTCGTACACCCCGGGCCTCATTGGCTACGAGCAGTACTTC,CASSSYTPGLIGYEQYF
TRBJ2-1,few,TRBV7-2,TRBD2,TGTGCCAGCAGCTTTCCCCCGGGACTAGCGGGAGTTAGTGAGCAGTTCTTC,CASSFPPGLAGVSEQFF
TRBJ2-1,NA,TRBV20-1,TRBD2,TGCAGTGCTAGACCGGGCAAGCGGGGGTACAATGAGCAGTTCTTC,CSARPGKRGYNEQFF
TRBJ2-1,many,TRBV12-3/TRBV12-4,TRBD1,TGTGCCAGCAGTTCGGGACAGATCAATGAGCAGTTCTTC,CASSSGQINEQFF
TRBJ2-3,few,TRBV12-3/TRBV12-4,NA,TGTGCCAGCAGTTTTGCACAGGTGGGCACAGATACGCAGTATTTT,CASSFAQVGTDTQYF
TRBJ2-1,NA,TRBV12-3/TRBV12-4,TRBD2,TGTGCCAGCAGAACCTTAGCGGGGGGGCAACTCAATGAGCAGTTCTTC,CASRTLAGGQLNEQFF
TRBJ2-7,few,TRBV20-1,NA,TGCAGTGCTAGACCCGCTTTGACATACGAGCAGTACTTC,CSARPALTYEQYF
TRBJ2-5,NA,TRBV6-5,NA,TGTGCCAGCAGTTACTCGCCCGGGGTTCGGTACCAAGAGACCCAGTACTTC,CASSYSPGVRYQETQYF
TRBJ1-5,NA,TRBV29-1,TRBD1,TGCAGCGTGGGGGACAGGGGAGTTGATCAGCCCCAGCATTTT,CSVGDRGVDQPQHF